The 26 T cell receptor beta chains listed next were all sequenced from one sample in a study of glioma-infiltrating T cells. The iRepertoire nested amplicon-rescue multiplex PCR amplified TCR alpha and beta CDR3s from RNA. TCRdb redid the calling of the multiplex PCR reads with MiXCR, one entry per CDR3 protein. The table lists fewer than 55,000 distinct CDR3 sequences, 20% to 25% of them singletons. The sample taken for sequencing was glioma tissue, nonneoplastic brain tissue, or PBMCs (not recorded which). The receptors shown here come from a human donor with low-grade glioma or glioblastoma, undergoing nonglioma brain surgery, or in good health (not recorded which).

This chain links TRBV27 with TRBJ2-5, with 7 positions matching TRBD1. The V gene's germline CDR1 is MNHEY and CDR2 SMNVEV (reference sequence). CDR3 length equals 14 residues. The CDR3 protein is CVSSLSDRAETQYF. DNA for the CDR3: TGTGTTAGCAGTTTATCTGACAGGGCTGAGACCCAGTACTTC.

The CDR3 DNA reads as TGTGCCAGCAGTTTATTGACGACTAGCGGGGGGACGGGCGATGAGCAGTACGTC. The encoded protein is CASSLLTTSGGTGDEQYV. The J gene is TRBJ2-7, the V gene TRBV28, with TRBD2 identical over 13 bases. Germline loops: CDR1 MDHEN, CDR2 SYDVKM. The CDR3 runs to 18 residues. V trimming: 1 base; J trimming: 7 bases; junction bases outside the gene matches: 13.

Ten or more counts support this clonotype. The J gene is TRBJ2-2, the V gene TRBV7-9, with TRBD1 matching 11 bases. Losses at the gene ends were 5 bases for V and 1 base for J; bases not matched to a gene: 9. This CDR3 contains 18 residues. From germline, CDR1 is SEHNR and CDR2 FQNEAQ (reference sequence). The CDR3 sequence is CASSVRTGGILNTGELFF. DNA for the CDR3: TGTGCCAGCAGCGTCCGGACAGGGGGCATATTGAACACCGGGGAGCTGTTTTTT.

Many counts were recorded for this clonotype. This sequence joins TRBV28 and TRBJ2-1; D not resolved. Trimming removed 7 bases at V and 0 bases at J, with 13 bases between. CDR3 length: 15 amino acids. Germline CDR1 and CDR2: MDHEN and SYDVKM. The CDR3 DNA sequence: TGTGCCAGCACATCCGCCGAAAGCTCCTACAATGAGCAGTTCTTC. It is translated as CASTSAESSYNEQFF.

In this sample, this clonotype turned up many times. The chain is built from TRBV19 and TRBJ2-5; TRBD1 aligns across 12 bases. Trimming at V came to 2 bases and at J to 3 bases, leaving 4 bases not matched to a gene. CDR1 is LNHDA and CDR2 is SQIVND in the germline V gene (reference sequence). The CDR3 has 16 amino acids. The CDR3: CASSITGTGGKETQYF. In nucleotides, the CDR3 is TGTGCCAGTAGTATAACAGGGACAGGGGGCAAAGAGACCCAGTACTTC.

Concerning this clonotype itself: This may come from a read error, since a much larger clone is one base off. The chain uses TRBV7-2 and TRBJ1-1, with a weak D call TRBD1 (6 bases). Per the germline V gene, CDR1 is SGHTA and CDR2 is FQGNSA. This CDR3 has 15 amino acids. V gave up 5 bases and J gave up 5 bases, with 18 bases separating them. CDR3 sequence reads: CASSPGGGAKTEAFF. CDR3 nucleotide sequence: TGTGCCAGCAGCCCCGGAGGGGGTGCGAAAACTGAAGCTTTCTTT.

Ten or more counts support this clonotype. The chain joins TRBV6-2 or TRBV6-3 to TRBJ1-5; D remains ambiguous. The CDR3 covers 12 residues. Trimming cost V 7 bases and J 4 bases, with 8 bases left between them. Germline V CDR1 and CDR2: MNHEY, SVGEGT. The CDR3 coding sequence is TGTGCCAGCAAGGACGGGAATCAGCCCCAGCATTTT. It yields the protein CASKDGNQPQHF.

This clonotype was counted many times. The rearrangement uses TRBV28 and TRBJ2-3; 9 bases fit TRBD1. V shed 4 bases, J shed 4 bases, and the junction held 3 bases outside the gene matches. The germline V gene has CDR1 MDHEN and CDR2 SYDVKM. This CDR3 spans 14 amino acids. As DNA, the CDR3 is TGTGCCAGCAGTTCCTGGACAGGGGCAGATACGCAGTATTTT. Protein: CASSSWTGADTQYF.

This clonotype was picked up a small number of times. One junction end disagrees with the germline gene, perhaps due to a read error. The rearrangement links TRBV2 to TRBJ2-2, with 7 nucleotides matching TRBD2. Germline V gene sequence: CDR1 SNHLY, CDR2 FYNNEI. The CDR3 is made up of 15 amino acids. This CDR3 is CASREGTTNTGELFF. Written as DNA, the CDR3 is TGTGCCAGCAGGGAAGGGACTACCAACACCGGGGAGCTGTTTTTT. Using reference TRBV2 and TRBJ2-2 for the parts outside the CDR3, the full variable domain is EPEVTQTPSHQVTQMGQEVILRCVPISNHLYFYWYRQILGQKVEFLVSFYNNEISEKSEIFDDQFSVERPDGSNFTLKIRSTKLEDSAMYFCASREGTTNTGELFFGEGSRLTVL.

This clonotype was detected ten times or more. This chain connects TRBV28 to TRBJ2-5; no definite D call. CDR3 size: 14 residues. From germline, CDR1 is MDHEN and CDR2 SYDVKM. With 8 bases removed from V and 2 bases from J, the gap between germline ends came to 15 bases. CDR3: CASYNRAEQETQYF. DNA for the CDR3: TGTGCCAGCTATAATCGGGCAGAACAAGAGACCCAGTACTTC.

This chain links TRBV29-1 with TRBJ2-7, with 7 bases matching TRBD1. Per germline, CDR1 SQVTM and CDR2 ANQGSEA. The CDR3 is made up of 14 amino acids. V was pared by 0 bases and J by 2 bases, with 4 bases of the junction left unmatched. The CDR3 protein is CSVEEPGQTYEQYF. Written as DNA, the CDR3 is TGCAGCGTTGAAGAGCCGGGACAGACCTACGAGCAGTACTTC.

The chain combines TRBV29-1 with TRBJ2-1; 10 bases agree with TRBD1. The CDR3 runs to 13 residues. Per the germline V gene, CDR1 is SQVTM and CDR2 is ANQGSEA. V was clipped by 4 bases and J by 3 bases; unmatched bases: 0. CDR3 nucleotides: TGCAGCGTTGGGACAGGGGGCTACAATGAGCAGTTCTTC. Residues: CSVGTGGYNEQFF.

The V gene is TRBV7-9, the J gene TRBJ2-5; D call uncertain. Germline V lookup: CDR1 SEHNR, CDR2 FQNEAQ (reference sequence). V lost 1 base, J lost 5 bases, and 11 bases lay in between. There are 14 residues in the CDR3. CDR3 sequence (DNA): TGTGCCAGCAGCTTAGGGAATGGCGCGGAGACCCAGTACTTC. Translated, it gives CASSLGNGAETQYF.

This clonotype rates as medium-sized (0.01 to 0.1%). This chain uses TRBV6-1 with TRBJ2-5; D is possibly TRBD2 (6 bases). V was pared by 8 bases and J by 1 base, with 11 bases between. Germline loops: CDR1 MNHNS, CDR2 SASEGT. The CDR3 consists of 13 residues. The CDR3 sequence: CASSRGLQETQYF. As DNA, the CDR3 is TGTGCCAGCTCACGGGGACTCCAAGAGACCCAGTACTTC.

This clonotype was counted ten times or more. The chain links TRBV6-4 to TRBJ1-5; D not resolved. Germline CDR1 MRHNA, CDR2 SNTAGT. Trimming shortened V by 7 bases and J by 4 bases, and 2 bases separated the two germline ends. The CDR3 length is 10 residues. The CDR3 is CASNNQPQHF. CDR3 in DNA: TGTGCCAGCAATAATCAGCCCCAGCATTTT.

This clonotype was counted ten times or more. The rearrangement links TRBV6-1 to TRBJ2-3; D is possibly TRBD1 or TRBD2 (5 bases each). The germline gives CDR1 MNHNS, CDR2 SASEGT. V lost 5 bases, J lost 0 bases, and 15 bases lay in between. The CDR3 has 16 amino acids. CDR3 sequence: CASSIDPGASTDTQYF. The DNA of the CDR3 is TGTGCCAGCAGTATCGATCCCGGGGCGAGCACAGATACGCAGTATTTT.

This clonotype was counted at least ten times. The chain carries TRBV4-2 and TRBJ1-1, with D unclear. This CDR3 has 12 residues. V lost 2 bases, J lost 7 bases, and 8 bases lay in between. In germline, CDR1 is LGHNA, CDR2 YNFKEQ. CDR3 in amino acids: CASSQLWSEAFF. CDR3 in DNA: TGTGCCAGCAGCCAACTGTGGAGTGAAGCTTTCTTT.

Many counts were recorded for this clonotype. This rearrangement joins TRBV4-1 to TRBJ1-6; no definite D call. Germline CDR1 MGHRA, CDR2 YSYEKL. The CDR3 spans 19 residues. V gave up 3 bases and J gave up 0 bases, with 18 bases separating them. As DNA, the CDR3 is TGCGCCAGCAGCCATCCGGCGGCCGGCAGGAGCTCCTATAATTCACCCCTCCACTTT. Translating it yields CASSHPAAGRSSYNSPLHF.

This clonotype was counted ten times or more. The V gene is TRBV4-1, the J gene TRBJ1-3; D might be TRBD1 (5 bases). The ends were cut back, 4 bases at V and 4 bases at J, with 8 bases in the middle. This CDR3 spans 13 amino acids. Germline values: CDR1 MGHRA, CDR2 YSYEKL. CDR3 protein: CASSPGSGNTIYF. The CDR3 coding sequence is TGCGCCAGCAGCCCAGGGTCAGGAAACACCATATATTTT.

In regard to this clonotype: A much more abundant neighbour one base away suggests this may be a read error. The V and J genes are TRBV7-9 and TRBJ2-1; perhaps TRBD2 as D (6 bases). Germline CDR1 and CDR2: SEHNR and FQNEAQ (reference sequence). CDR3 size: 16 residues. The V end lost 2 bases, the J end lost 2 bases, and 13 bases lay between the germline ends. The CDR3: CASSLQRAPAYNEQFF. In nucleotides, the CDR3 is TGTGCCAGCAGCTTACAGCGGGCCCCTGCCTACAATGAGCAGTTCTTC.

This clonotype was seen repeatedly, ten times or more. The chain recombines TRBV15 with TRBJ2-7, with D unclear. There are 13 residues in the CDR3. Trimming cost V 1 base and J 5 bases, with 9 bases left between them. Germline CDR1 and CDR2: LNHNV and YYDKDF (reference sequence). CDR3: CATSRGVAHEQYF. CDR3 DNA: TGTGCCACCAGCAGAGGGGTGGCTCACGAGCAGTACTTC.

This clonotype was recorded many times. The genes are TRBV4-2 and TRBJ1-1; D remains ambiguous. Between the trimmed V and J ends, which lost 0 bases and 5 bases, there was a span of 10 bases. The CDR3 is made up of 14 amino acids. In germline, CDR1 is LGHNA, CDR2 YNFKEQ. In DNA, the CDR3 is TGTGCCAGCAGCCAAGATGCGTCAGAGACTGAAGCTTTCTTT. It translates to CASSQDASETEAFF.

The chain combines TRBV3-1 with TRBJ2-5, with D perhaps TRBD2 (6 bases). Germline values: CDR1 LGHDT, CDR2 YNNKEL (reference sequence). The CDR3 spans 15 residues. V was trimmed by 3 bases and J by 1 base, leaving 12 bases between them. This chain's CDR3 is CASSQDSGSQETQYF. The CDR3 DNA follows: TGTGCCAGCAGCCAGGATAGCGGTTCCCAAGAGACCCAGTACTTC.

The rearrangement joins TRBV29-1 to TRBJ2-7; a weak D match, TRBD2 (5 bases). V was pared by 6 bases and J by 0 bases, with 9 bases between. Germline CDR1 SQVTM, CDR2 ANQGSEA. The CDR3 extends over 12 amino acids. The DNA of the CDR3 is TGCAGCGTCGAGGGCCTCTCCTACGAGCAGTACGTC. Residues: CSVEGLSYEQYV.

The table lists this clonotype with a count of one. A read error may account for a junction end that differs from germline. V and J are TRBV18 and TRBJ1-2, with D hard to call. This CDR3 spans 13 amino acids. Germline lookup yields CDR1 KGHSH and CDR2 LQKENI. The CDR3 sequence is CASSPDPLYGYNF. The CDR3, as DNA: TGTGCCAGCTCACCGGATCCCCTCTATGGCTACAACTTC.

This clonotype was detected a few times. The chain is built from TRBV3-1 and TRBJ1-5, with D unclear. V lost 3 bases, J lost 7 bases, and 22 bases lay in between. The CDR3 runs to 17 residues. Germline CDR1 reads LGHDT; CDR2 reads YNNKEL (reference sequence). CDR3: CASSQGVGKATEQPQHF. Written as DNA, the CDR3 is TGTGCCAGCAGCCAGGGAGTGGGGAAGGCTACGGAACAGCCCCAGCATTTT. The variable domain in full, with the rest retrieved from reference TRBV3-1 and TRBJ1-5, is DTAVSQTPKYLVTQMGNDKSIKCEQNLGHDTMYWYKQDSKKFLKIMFSYNNKELIINETVPNRFSPKSPDKAHLNLHINSLELGDSAVYFCASSQGVGKATEQPQHFGDGTRLSIL.